This TCR beta chain was observed in a study of OX40 agonist ivuxolimab in advanced cancers. This CDR3 is 15 amino acids long. Trimming left V 7 bases short and J 10 bases short, with 23 bases between. Germline CDR1 is LGHNT and CDR2 is FRNRAP. Libraries were prepared by immunoSEQ multiplex PCR; TCRdb keeps only in-frame clonotypes and omits some of them. The sample lists around 39,000 clones; roughly 77% were seen once. This clone showed up just once. The origin of this receptor is an adult with an advanced solid tumor such as melanoma, head and neck, liver or kidney cancer. The chain uses TRBV12-5 and TRBJ2-1; the D is unclear. The input for sequencing was CD4+ or CD8+ T cells sorted from blood, taken in a trial of the OX40 agonist ivuxolimab. In DNA, the CDR3 is TGTGCTAGTGCCTCCCCCGGGCTCCCAGTTCTAGAGCAGTTCTTC. This codes for CASASPGLPVLEQFF.